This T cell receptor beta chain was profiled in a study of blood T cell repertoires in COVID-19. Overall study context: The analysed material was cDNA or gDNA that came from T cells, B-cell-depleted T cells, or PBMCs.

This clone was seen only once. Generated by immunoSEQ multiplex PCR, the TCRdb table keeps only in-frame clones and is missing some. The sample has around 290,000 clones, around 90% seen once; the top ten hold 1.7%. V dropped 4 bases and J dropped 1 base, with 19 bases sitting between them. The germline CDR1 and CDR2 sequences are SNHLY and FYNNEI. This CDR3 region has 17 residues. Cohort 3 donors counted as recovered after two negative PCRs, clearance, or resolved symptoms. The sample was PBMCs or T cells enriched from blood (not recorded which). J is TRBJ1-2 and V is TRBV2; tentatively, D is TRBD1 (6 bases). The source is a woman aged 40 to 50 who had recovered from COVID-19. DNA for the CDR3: TGTGCCAGCAGTGTTCTGGACAGTAACCATTATAACTATGGCTACACCTTC. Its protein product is CASSVLDSNHYNYGYTF.